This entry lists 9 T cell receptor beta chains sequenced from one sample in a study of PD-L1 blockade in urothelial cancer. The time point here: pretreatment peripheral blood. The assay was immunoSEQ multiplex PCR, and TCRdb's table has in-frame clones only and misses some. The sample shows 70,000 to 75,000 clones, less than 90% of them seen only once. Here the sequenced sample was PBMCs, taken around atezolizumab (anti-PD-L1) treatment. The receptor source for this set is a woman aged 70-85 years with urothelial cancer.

The CDR3, as DNA: TGTGCCAGCAGGTCGAATGAGCAGTTCTTC. It yields the protein CASRSNEQFF. This chain connects TRBV11-2 to TRBJ2-1; D gene unclear. Germline lookup yields CDR1 SGHAT and CDR2 FQNNGV. V gave up 6 bases and J gave up 7 bases, with 4 bases separating them. The CDR3 runs to 10 residues.

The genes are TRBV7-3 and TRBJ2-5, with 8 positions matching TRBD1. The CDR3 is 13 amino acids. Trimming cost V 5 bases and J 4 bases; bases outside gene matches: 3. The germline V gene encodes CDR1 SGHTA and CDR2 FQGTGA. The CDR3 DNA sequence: TGTGCCAGCAGCCCTGGACAGGGAGAGACCCAGTACTTC. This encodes CASSPGQGETQYF.

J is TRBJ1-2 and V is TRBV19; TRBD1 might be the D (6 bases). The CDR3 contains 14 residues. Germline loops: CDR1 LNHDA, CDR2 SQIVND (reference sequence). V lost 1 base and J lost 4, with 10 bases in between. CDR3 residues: CASSIVTGRYGYTF. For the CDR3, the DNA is TGTGCCAGTAGTATAGTGACAGGACGCTATGGCTACACCTTC.

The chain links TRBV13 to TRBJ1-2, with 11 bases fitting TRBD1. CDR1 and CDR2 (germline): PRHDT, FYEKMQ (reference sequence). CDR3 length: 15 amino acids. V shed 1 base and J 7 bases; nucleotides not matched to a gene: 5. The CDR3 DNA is TGTGCCAGCAGCTTAGTCGGACAGGGGGCGAGTGGCTACACCTTC. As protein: CASSLVGQGASGYTF. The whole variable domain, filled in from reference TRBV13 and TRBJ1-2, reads AAGVIQSPRHLIKEKRETATLKCYPIPRHDTVYWYQQGPGQDPQFLISFYEKMQSDKGSIPDRFSAQQFSDYHSELNMSSLELGDSALYFCASSLVGQGASGYTFGSGTRLTVV.

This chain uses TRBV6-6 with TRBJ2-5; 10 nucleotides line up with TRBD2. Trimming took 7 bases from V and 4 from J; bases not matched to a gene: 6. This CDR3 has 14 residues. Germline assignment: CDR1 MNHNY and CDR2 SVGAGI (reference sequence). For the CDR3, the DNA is TGTGCCAGCACCCTAGCGGGGGTCTCAGAGACCCAGTACTTC. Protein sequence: CASTLAGVSETQYF.

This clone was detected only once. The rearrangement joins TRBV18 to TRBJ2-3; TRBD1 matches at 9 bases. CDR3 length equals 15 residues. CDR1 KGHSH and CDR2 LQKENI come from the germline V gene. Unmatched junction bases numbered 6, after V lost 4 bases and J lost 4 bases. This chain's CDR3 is CASSRTGQGPDTQYF. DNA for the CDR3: TGTGCCAGCTCACGCACGGGACAGGGCCCAGATACGCAGTATTTT.

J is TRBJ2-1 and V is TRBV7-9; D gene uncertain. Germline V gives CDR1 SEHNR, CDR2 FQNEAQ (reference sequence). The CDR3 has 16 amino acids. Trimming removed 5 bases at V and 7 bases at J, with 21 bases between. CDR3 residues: CASSRDFSANVNEQFF. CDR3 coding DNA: TGTGCCAGCAGCCGAGATTTTTCAGCGAATGTTAATGAGCAGTTCTTC.

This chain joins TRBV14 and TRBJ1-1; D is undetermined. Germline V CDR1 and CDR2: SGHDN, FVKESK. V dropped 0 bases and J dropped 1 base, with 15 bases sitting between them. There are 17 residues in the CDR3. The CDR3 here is CASSQDRSLFSNTEAFF. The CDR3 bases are TGTGCCAGCAGCCAAGATCGGTCCCTGTTTTCGAACACTGAAGCTTTCTTT.

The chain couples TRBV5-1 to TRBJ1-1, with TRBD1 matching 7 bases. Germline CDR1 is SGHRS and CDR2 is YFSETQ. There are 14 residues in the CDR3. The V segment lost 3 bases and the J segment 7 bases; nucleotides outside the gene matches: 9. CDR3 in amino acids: CASSSGQQEGEAFF. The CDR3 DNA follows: TGCGCCAGCAGCTCGGGACAGCAAGAAGGTGAAGCTTTCTTT. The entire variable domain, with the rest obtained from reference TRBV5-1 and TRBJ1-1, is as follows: KAGVTQTPRYLIKTRGQQVTLSCSPISGHRSVSWYQQTPGQGLQFLFEYFSETQRNKGNFPGRFSGRQFSNSRSEMNVSTLELGDSALYLCASSSGQQEGEAFFGQGTRLTVV.